In this sample, the clone carrying this T cell receptor beta chain turned up many times. Original processing methods: Estimated nucleated cell counts came from reference gene primer amplification. Sequencing used immunoSEQ multiplex PCR; TCRdb keeps in-frame clones, though not all of them. From that table come the V and J calls and clone size; the DNA was used to work out D and trimming. The table lists nearly 50,000 clones, 85% to 90% of them singletons. This record comes from a study of blood T cell repertoires in COVID-19. At the level of the study: Spain, Italy and the United States supplied samples that represented acute and convalescent COVID-19. PBMCs, B-cell-depleted T cells, or T cells were the source of the cDNA or gDNA that made up the material.

This CDR3 contains 15 residues. V was pared by 7 bases and J by 4 bases, with 13 bases of the junction left unmatched. Germline V lookup: CDR1 MDHEN, CDR2 SYDVKM. The chain uses TRBV28 and TRBJ2-7; 7 positions agree with TRBD1. Sequencing input: peripheral blood. This sequence was found in a man between 40 and 49 years old with active COVID-19. The CDR3 DNA sequence: TGTGCCAGCACGGAAGAGGGACAGTCATTGTACGAGCAGTACTTC. Amino acid sequence: CASTEEGQSLYEQYF.